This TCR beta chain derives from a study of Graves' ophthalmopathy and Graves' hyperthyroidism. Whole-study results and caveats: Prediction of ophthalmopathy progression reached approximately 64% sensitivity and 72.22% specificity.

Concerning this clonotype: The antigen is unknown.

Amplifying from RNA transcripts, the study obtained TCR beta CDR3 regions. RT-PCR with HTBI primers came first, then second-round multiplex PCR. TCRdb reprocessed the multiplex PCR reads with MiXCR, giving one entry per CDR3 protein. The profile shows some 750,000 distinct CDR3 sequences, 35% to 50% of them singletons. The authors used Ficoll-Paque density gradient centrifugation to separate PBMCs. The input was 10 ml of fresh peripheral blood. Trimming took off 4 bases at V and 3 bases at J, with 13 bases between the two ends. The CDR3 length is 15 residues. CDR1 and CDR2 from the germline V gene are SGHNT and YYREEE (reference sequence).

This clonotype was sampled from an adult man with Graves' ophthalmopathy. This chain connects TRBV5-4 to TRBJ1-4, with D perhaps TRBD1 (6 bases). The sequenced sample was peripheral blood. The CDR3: CASSAGQTSNEKLFF. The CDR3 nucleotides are TGTGCCAGCAGCGCAGGACAGACGTCTAATGAAAAACTGTTTTTT.